The source of this TCR beta chain is a study of blood T cell repertoires in COVID-19. Background on the study: Specimens from acute and convalescent COVID-19 originated in the United States, Italy and Spain.

This clone was picked up one time. Original methodology: From reference gene primer amplification, estimates of nucleated cell counts were derived. Only in-frame clones appear in the TCRdb table, and some are missing; sequencing was by immunoSEQ multiplex PCR. That table furnishes V, J and clone size, whereas the DNA furnished D and trimming. The sample carries about 60,000 clones, approximately 86% recorded once. Material: peripheral blood. This TCR was recovered from a man in his 60s with acute or convalescent COVID-19.

As DNA, the CDR3 is TGTGCCAGCAGCTTTTCCAGGAATAATTCACCCCTCCACTTT. This sequence encodes CASSFSRNNSPLHF. The chain couples TRBV7-2 to TRBJ1-6, with D unclear. V was pared by 3 bases and J by 5 bases, with 8 bases between. Germline CDR1 is SGHTA and CDR2 is FQGNSA. This CDR3 is built from 14 residues.